The 7 T cell receptor beta chains below come from one sample, sequenced in a study of CD8 T cells in Susac syndrome. RNA was extracted with the RNeasy kit, and a quantity of roughly 0.5 to 1 ug was reverse transcribed using random hexamers. TCRdb re-analysed the immunoSEQ multiplex PCR reads in MiXCR, keeping a single row per CDR3 protein. The sample yields approximately 190,000 distinct CDR3 sequences, roughly 90% seen once. Input material: CD4+ T cells from PBMCs. Source of these receptors: a human donor with Susac syndrome.

In its sample, this clonotype was seen once. This chain joins TRBV9 and TRBJ2-1, with 9 bases fitting TRBD2. V lost 0 bases, J lost 1 base, and 8 bases stayed unmatched. The CDR3 consists of 18 residues. CDR1 is SGDLS, CDR2 YYNGEE, per germline. CDR3 region: CASSVDRGGGASYNEQFF. Here the CDR3 DNA reads TGTGCCAGCAGCGTAGATCGGGGCGGGGGGGCATCCTACAATGAGCAGTTCTTC.

The rearrangement links TRBV7-2 to TRBJ2-5; no clear D gene. V lost 2 bases to trimming and J lost 3 bases, with 7 bases between them. CDR3 length equals 13 residues. Germline V gene lookup returns CDR1 SGHTA and CDR2 FQGNSA. DNA of the CDR3: TGTGCCAGCAGCTTAACGTGGGAAGAGACCCAGTACTTC. Its protein is CASSLTWEETQYF.

This chain links TRBV5-1 with TRBJ2-5; 11 nucleotides agree with TRBD2. V lost 4 bases to trimming and J lost 3 bases; unmatched junction nucleotides: 11. The V gene's germline CDR1 is SGHRS and CDR2 YFSETQ. The CDR3 is made up of 17 amino acids. In nucleotides, the CDR3 is TGCGCCAGCAGCATCAGACTAGCGGGGATGGCAGAAGAGACCCAGTACTTC. Its protein product is CASSIRLAGMAEETQYF.

J is TRBJ1-6 and V is TRBV10-3; possible D gene TRBD1, 6 bases. Between the trimmed V and J ends, which lost 2 bases and 8 bases, there was a span of 10 bases. The CDR3 has 14 residues. Looked up from germline, CDR1 is ENHRY and CDR2 is SYGVKD. The CDR3 is CAISETGTHSPLHF. CDR3 in DNA: TGTGCCATCAGTGAGACAGGGACCCATTCACCCCTCCACTTT.

The rearrangement links TRBV19 to TRBJ2-5; D uncertain. CDR1 and CDR2 from the germline V gene are LNHDA and SQIVND (reference sequence). The V and J ends lost 1 base and 3 bases respectively, with 6 bases between them. There are 13 residues in the CDR3. The CDR3 DNA reads as TGTGCCAGTAGTATAGTCCAAGAAGAGACCCAGTACTTC. It encodes CASSIVQEETQYF.

The V call is TRBV3-1, the J call TRBJ1-1, with D possibly matching TRBD1 (5 bases). The germline CDR1 and CDR2 sequences are LGHDT and YNNKEL (reference sequence). V lost 0 bases and J 8 bases, leaving 16 bases between the germline ends. The CDR3 length is 15 residues. The DNA for the CDR3 is TGTGCCAGCAGCCAAGATACAGTCAGGGCAAGAGAAGCTTTCTTT. Its translation: CASSQDTVRAREAFF.

The CDR3, as DNA: TGCGCCAGCAGCCAATGGCTAGCGGGATACACCGGGGAGCTGTTTTTT. The encoded protein is CASSQWLAGYTGELFF. The chain recombines TRBV4-1 with TRBJ2-2; TRBD2 matches 9 bases. This CDR3 comprises 16 residues. V shed 2 bases, J shed 3 bases, and the junction held 4 bases outside the gene matches. Germline V gene data show CDR1 as MGHRA and CDR2 as YSYEKL.